This T cell receptor beta chain was sequenced in a study of cytomegalovirus exposure and HLA in healthy donors. Study as a whole: A data release that came early held approximately 92 million unique TCRs from HLA-typed donors. The study's findings and limits: A few CMV-associated chains were confirmed in vitro to be specific for CMV antigens.

Amplification used 60 Vbeta primers and 13 Jbeta primers. The assay was immunoSEQ multiplex PCR, and TCRdb's table has in-frame clones only and misses some. This table has 150,000 to 200,000 clones, around 80% appearing once. The CDR3 has 15 amino acids. A note on this clone: Antigen specificity is unknown.

This chain connects TRBV21-1 to TRBJ1-3; the listed D gene, TRBD1, was not tested against the DNA. TRBV21-1 is a pseudogene. The TCR originated in a man aged 18 to 29 in good health and CMV-seronegative. Sequenced material: PBMCs. The CDR3 DNA reads as TGTGCCACCAGCCTTACAGGGGCCTCTGGAAACACCATATATTTT. Its protein product is CATSLTGASGNTIYF.